Listed here are 18 T cell receptor beta chains from one sample, sequenced in a study of T-cell reconstitution after alpha-beta-depleted transplantation in children. Unique molecular identifiers were used in preparing the TCRbeta library. TCRdb analysed the PCR reads with MiXCR anew, one entry per CDR3 protein. Of hundreds of thousands of distinct CDR3 sequences in the sample, less than 20% are singletons; the top ten hold just under 5%. Sequenced here: PBMCs, mostly from graft donor cells, sampled 360 days after TCRalphabeta/CD19-depleted stem cell transplant. These receptors were collected from a male patient between 5 and 17 years old who had a stem cell transplant for acute lymphoblastic leukemia, so the T cells may come from the graft donor.

This clonotype has a handful of counts. The chain recombines TRBV5-1 with TRBJ1-6; 8 bases are a match to TRBD1. Trimming cost V 4 bases and J 9 bases; bases outside gene matches: 6. This CDR3 has 14 amino acids. CDR1 and CDR2 (germline): SGHRS, YFSETQ. The CDR3 sequence is CASSQQGEGSPLHF. The CDR3 DNA is TGCGCCAGCAGCCAACAGGGGGAAGGTTCACCCCTCCACTTT.

About this clonotype itself: Just one base apart from a much larger clone, this may be a read error. The chain joins TRBV7-9 to TRBJ2-1; 8 bases agree with TRBD2. The CDR3 covers 16 residues. Per the germline V gene, CDR1 is SEHNR and CDR2 is FQNEAQ (reference sequence). CDR3 DNA sequence: TGTTCCAGCAGCTTCACGAGCGGGAGCGCCTACAATGAGCAGTTCTTC. Translating it yields CSSSFTSGSAYNEQFF.

The chain has TRBV20-1 and TRBJ2-7, with 7 bases aligning to TRBD1. With V trimmed by 5 bases and J by 3 bases, 13 bases remained unmatched. Germline V CDR1 and CDR2: DFQATT, SNEGSKA (reference sequence). CDR3 length: 15 amino acids. The CDR3 region is CSAADRDRSFYEQYF. The CDR3 bases are TGCAGTGCTGCTGACCGGGACAGATCCTTCTACGAGCAGTACTTC.

This clonotype appeared a few times. The V call is TRBV27, the J call TRBJ2-7; 7 nucleotides agree with TRBD2. V lost 1 base, J lost 5 bases, and 8 bases stayed unmatched. Germline loops: CDR1 MNHEY, CDR2 SMNVEV (reference sequence). The CDR3 runs to 15 residues. The CDR3 loop is CASSLLGGRINEQYF. CDR3 nucleotide sequence: TGTGCCAGCAGTTTATTGGGCGGGAGAATCAACGAGCAGTACTTC.

This clonotype has just a few counts. The rearrangement joins TRBV7-3 to TRBJ2-1, with D possibly being TRBD2 (5 bases). V was cut by 5 bases and J by 8 bases, with 19 bases left in between. The CDR3 has 15 residues. Germline CDR1 SGHTA, CDR2 FQGTGA. CDR3 protein: CASSPPGLSDDEQFF. CDR3 nucleotides: TGTGCCAGCAGCCCCCCCGGACTTTCCGATGATGAGCAGTTCTTC.

This clonotype has more than one count but fewer than ten. This chain connects TRBV7-9 to TRBJ2-7; TRBD1 might be the D (7 bases). V lost 5 bases to trimming and J lost 5 bases, with 22 bases between them. The CDR3 is 16 residues long. Per germline, CDR1 SEHNR and CDR2 FQNEAQ (reference sequence). The DNA for the CDR3 is TGTGCCAGCAGCCCCCAGGGGGGACAGAGTGCTCACGAGCAGTACTTC. It yields the protein CASSPQGGQSAHEQYF.

This clonotype was seen at least ten times. The chain has TRBV12-3 or TRBV12-4 and TRBJ2-2, with D possibly called TRBD1 or TRBD2 (5 bases each). Deletions cut 2 bases from V and 6 bases from J, with 10 bases between. The CDR3 sequence is 14 residues long. CDR3 nucleotide sequence: TGTGCCAGCAGTTTACGGTTGGGGGCCGGGGAGCTGTTTTTT. Its translation: CASSLRLGAGELFF.

This clonotype was seen only a few times. The rearrangement links TRBV5-1 to TRBJ2-7; no clear D gene. The V gene's germline CDR1 is SGHRS and CDR2 YFSETQ. The CDR3 is 15 residues long. V was trimmed by 3 bases and J by 7 bases, leaving 20 bases between them. DNA of the CDR3: TGCGCCAGCAGCTCCCGGGCAGGACCTGCAAAGGAGCAGTACTTC. Amino acids: CASSSRAGPAKEQYF.

The rearrangement joins TRBV4-1 to TRBJ2-7, with 14 positions matching TRBD2. The length of the CDR3 is 16 residues. After removal of 4 bases from V and 5 bases from J, the junction contained 7 bases not matched to a gene. In germline, CDR1 is MGHRA, CDR2 YSYEKL. The CDR3 here is CASSLGTSGSVNEQYF. For the CDR3, the DNA is TGCGCCAGCAGCCTCGGGACTAGCGGGAGTGTCAACGAGCAGTACTTC.

This clonotype was counted a few times. This rearrangement joins TRBV4-2 to TRBJ2-2; D not certain. Germline V gene data show CDR1 as LGHNA and CDR2 as YNFKEQ. Trimming cost V 1 base and J 4 bases, with 10 bases left between them. This CDR3 has 15 amino acids. For the CDR3, the DNA is TGTGCCAGCAGCCAAGGAGCGCTAAGCACCGGGGAGCTGTTTTTT. Protein sequence: CASSQGALSTGELFF.

The J gene is TRBJ2-3, the V gene TRBV18; TRBD2 agrees at 7 bases. V trimming: 3 bases; J trimming: 7 bases; junction bases outside the gene matches: 7. Germline CDR1 is KGHSH and CDR2 is LQKENI. The CDR3 has 14 amino acids. The CDR3 nucleotides read TGTGCCAGCTCACCCCTCGGGGAGGGAAATACGCAGTATTTT. Its protein product is CASSPLGEGNTQYF.

This clonotype has at least ten counts. The J gene is TRBJ1-5, the V gene TRBV12-3 or TRBV12-4; TRBD1 might be the D (5 bases). V lost 6 bases to trimming and J lost 7 bases, with 10 bases between them. The CDR3 loop spans 12 amino acids. The CDR3 reads CASRQGDQPQHF. The CDR3 nucleotides read TGTGCCAGCAGGCAGGGTGACCAGCCCCAGCATTTT.

V is TRBV18 and J is TRBJ1-5; a weak D match, TRBD1 (5 bases). The CDR3 loop spans 15 amino acids. The V gene lost 2 bases and the J gene lost 3 bases, with 11 bases spanning the gap. Germline lookup yields CDR1 KGHSH and CDR2 LQKENI. The CDR3 DNA follows: TGTGCCAGCTCACCATGGGGCGCCATCAATCAGCCCCAGCATTTT. Protein product: CASSPWGAINQPQHF.

This clonotype has only a few counts. The chain uses TRBV15 and TRBJ2-1; 9 positions agree with TRBD2. There are 18 residues in the CDR3. Trimming removed 0 bases from V and 4 bases from J; junction bases left unmatched: 10. Germline lookup yields CDR1 LNHNV and CDR2 YYDKDF (reference sequence). Here the CDR3 DNA reads TGTGCCACCAGCAGAGAGCCGGGACTAGCCCTTGCATACAATGAGCAGTTCTTC. Its translation: CATSREPGLALAYNEQFF.

This rearrangement joins TRBV29-1 to TRBJ2-3; D gene uncertain. V was trimmed by 4 bases and J by 0 bases, leaving 8 bases between them. The CDR3 sequence is 13 residues long. Germline CDR1 reads SQVTM; CDR2 reads ANQGSEA. In nucleotides, the CDR3 is TGCAGCGTTGCCCGGATTAGCACAGATACGCAGTATTTT. This encodes CSVARISTDTQYF.

This clonotype was seen only a few times. This chain joins TRBV5-5 and TRBJ2-1, with 7 positions matching TRBD1. This CDR3 is built from 16 residues. Germline V gene lookup returns CDR1 SGHKS and CDR2 YYEKEE (reference sequence). The junction had 13 bases not matched to a gene; V was cut back by 4 bases and J by 6 bases. The chain's CDR3 is CASSIHRDSYLNEQFF. The CDR3 DNA reads as TGTGCCAGCAGCATACACCGGGACAGCTATCTCAATGAGCAGTTCTTC.

Only a few counts were recorded for this clonotype. J is TRBJ2-3 and V is TRBV11-2; perhaps D is TRBD1 or TRBD2 (7 bases each). The CDR3 loop spans 15 amino acids. Trimming left V 2 bases short and J 5 bases short, with 14 bases between. Germline CDR1 reads SGHAT; CDR2 reads FQNNGV. DNA for the CDR3: TGTGCCAGCAGCTTAATACAGGGGAGGGGAGATACGCAGTATTTT. Protein product: CASSLIQGRGDTQYF.

The table lists this clonotype with a few counts. The chain combines TRBV19 with TRBJ2-7, with D perhaps matching TRBD2 (7 bases). Trimming took off 3 bases at V and 3 bases at J, with 15 bases between the two ends. Germline CDR1 reads LNHDA; CDR2 reads SQIVND (reference sequence). The CDR3 is 15 residues long. For the CDR3, the DNA is TGTGCCAGTAGTATTCGGGGGGCCAGTGTCTACGAGCAGTACTTC. It yields the protein CASSIRGASVYEQYF.